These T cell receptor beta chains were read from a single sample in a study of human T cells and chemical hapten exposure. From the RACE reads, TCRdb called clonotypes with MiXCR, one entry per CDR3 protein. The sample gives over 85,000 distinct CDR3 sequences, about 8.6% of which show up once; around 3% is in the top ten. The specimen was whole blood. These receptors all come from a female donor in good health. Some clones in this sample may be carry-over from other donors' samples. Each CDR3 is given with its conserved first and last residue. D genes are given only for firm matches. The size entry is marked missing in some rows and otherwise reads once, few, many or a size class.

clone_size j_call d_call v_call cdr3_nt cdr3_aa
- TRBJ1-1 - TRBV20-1 TGCAGTGCTCCCCCAGGGGTTTCTGCTTTCTTT CSAPPGVSAFF
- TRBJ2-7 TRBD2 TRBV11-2 TGTGCCAGCAGCTTAGCCCTAGCGGGAGGAGCGGACGAGCAGTACTTC CASSLALAGGADEQYF
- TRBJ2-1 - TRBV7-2 TGTGCCAGCAGCTTGTCCGACTCCTACAATGAGCAGTTCTTC CASSLSDSYNEQFF
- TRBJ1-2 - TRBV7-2 TGTGCCAGCAGTTCGACAGGAAGCATTGGCTACACCTTC CASSSTGSIGYTF
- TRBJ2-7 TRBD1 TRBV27 TGTGCCAGCAGTCCCCGGGACCGACAGGGCCGGCAGTACTTC CASSPRDRQGRQYF
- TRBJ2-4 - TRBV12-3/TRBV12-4 TGTGCCAGCAGTCGGACAGAGCTAGCCAAAAACATTCAGTACTTC CASSRTELAKNIQYF
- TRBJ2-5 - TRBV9 TGTGCCAGCCGCGTAGGGGAGAGGACCCAAGAGACCCAGTACTTC CASRVGERTQETQYF
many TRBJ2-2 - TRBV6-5 TGTGCCAGCACACAGACTTACCGCGCGAACACCGGGGAGCTGTTTTTT CASTQTYRANTGELFF
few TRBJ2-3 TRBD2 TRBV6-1 TGTGCCAGCAGTGCGACTAGCGGGGGCTTAGATACGCAGTATTTT CASSATSGGLDTQYF
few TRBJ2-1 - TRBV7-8 TGTGCCAGCAGTCCTGGGGTCATCGATGAGCAGTTCTTC CASSPGVIDEQFF
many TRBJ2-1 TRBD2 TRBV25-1 TGTGCCAGCAGCCTACTAGCGGGAGGGTCTGGTGAGCAGTTCTTC CASSLLAGGSGEQFF
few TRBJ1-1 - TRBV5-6 TGTGCCAGCAGGAACCTAGACACTGAAGCTTTCTTT CASRNLDTEAFF
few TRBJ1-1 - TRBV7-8 TGTGCCAGCAGCCCCGACCAATCGAGAACTGAAGCTTTCTTT CASSPDQSRTEAFF
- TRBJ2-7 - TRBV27 TGTGCCAGCAGTTTAAGAGGGATTAGCTACGAGCAGTACTTC CASSLRGISYEQYF
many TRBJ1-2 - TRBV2 TGTGCCAGCAGTGGGACAGAGTATGGCTACACCTTC CASSGTEYGYTF
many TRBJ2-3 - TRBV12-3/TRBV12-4 TGTGCCAGCAGTTTTTCAGGGATCACAGATACGCAGTATTTT CASSFSGITDTQYF
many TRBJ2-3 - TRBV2 TGTGCCAGCAGTGAAGATACAGTGACAGATACGCAGTATTTT CASSEDTVTDTQYF
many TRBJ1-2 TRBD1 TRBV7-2 TGTGCCAGCAGCGCCCCAACAGGGGCGGTCTATGGCTACACCTTC CASSAPTGAVYGYTF
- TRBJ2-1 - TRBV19 TGTGCCAGTAGTATAGTAGGCGGGACCGGGAATGAGCAGTTCTTC CASSIVGGTGNEQFF
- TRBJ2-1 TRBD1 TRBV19 TGTGCCAGTAGTATCGACAGGGCCACTGAGCAGTTCTTC CASSIDRATEQFF
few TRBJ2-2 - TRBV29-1 TGCAGCGTTGGAACCGGGGAGCTGTTTTTT CSVGTGELFF
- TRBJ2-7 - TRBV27 TGTGCCAGCAGTTTACGGTTTTGGCAGGGAGAGGTCTACGAGCAGTACTTC CASSLRFWQGEVYEQYF
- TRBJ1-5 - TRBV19 TGTGCCAGTAGTATAGATTGGGGTAACAATCAGCCCCAGCATTTT CASSIDWGNNQPQHF
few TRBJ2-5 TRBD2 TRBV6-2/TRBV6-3 TGTGCCAGCAGTTACTGGGCTAGCGGGAGAGGTGGGCAAGAGACCCAGTACTTC CASSYWASGRGGQETQYF
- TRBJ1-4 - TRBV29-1 TGCAGCGTCCAGAAAAATGAAAAACTGTTTTTT CSVQKNEKLFF
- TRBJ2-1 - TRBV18 TGTGCCAGCTCACCCGTGGGCAATGAGCAGTTCTTC CASSPVGNEQFF
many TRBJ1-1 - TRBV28 TGTGCCAGCAGTTCAAGACACTTAAACACTGAAGCTTTCTTT CASSSRHLNTEAFF
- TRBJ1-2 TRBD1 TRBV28 TGTGCCAGCAGTCCCGCAAGGACAGGTTATGGCTACACCTTC CASSPARTGYGYTF
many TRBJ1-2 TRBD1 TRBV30 TGTGCCTGGAGTAAGGGGGCGCATGGCTACACCTTC CAWSKGAHGYTF
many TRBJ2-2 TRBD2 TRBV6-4 TGTGCCAGCAGTTTCGGGACTAGCGGCGGGGAGCTGTTTTTT CASSFGTSGGELFF
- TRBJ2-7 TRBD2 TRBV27 TGTGCCAGCAGAGTAGCGGGAGGGCGGTACGAGCAGTACTTC CASRVAGGRYEQYF
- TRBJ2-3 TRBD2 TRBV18 TGTGCCAGCTCACTTGGACAACCGGGACTAGCGGTCACAGATACGCAGTATTTT CASSLGQPGLAVTDTQYF
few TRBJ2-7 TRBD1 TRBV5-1 TGCGCCAGCAGCCAAGTCGGGACAGGGGGCTACGAGCAGTACTTC CASSQVGTGGYEQYF
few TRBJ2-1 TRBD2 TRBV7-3 TGTGCCAGCAGCCCCCTTAGCGGGGGTGAGCAGTTCTTC CASSPLSGGEQFF
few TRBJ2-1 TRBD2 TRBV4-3 TGCGCCAGCAGGTCGACTAGCGGGAGTTGGGATGAGCAGTTCTTC CASRSTSGSWDEQFF
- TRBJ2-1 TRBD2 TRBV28 TGTGCCAGCAGTTTAGTAGCGGGAGGGGGCAATGAGCAGTTCTTC CASSLVAGGGNEQFF
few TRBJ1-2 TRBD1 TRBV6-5 TGTGCCAGCAGTTACTCGCAGGGGGCGGAAGGCTACACCTTC CASSYSQGAEGYTF
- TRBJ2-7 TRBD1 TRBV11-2 TGTGCCAGCAGCTTCGCCGGGACAGCCGCCTACGAGCAGTACTTC CASSFAGTAAYEQYF
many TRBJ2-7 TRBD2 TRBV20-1 TGCAGTGCAAACCCCGCGACTAGCGGATCCTACGAGCAGTACTTC CSANPATSGSYEQYF
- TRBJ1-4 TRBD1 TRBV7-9 TGTGCCAGCAGATCAAGACAGGGCACTGAAAAACTGTTTTTT CASRSRQGTEKLFF